The entry that follows covers one TCR beta chain sequence. Its target is not known. The data were taken from a study of blood T cells in healthy people across ages. The study's findings and limits: Long-lived donors had more naive CD4+ cells and higher diversity than aged donors. Per million T cells, TCR beta diversity dropped about linearly as age rose. Considered underestimates were the diversity estimates obtained from one million T cells.

The CDR3 is 13 residues long. Trimming took 5 bases from V and 4 from J, leaving 10 bases between them. Together with a sample-barcoded 5' primer, a J-beta primer mix was included in a second PCR lasting about 7 to 12 cycles. Every molecule of cDNA carried a tag from a template-switch adaptor with 12 random nucleotides. Using its own MiXCR run on the 5' RACE reads, TCRdb lists one record per CDR3 protein. The data contain around 1,100,000 distinct CDR3 sequences, approximately 38% of them singletons. This rearrangement joins TRBV12-3 or TRBV12-4 to TRBJ2-3; D is undetermined. Sequenced: blood. The clonotype comes from a man between 18 and 35 years old in good health. CDR3 sequence (DNA): TGTGCCAGCAGTGCCCAGCTAGCAGATACGCAGTATTTT. Its translation is CASSAQLADTQYF.